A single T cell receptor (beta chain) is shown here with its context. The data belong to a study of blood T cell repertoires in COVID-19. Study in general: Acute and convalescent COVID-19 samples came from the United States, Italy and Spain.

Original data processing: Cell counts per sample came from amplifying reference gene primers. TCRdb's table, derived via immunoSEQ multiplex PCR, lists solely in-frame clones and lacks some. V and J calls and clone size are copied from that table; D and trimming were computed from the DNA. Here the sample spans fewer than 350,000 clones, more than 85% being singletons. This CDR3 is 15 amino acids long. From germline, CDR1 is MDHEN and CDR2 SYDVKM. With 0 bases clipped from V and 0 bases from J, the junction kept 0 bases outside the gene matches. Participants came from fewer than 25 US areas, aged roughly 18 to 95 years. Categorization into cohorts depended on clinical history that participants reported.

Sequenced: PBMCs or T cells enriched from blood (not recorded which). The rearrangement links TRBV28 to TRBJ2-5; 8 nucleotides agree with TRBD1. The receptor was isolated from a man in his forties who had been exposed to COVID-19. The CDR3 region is CASSLWDRDQETQYF. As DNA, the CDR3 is TGTGCCAGCAGTTTATGGGACAGGGACCAAGAGACCCAGTACTTC.